This entry lists 15 T cell receptor beta chains sequenced from one sample in a study of vaccination and CD4 T cells after COVID-19. Sample treatment: roughly 10-day PBMC culture with coronavirus spike peptide pools or control peptides (ViraFEST assay). The assay that was used to sequence DNA from cultured CD4+ T cells was the Oncomine TCR Beta short-read assay. A single record per CDR3 protein comes from TCRdb applying MiXCR to the PCR reads. The table has more than 9,000 distinct CDR3 sequences, about 50% seen once; the top ten hold 12%. Antigens of these TCRs are unknown. Sequenced sample: CD4+ T cells from blood, cultured in vitro. Receptors originate from a human donor who had recovered from COVID-19.

DNA for the CDR3: TGTGCCAGCAGCTTATCGGGACAGGGCACAGATACGCAGTATTTT. Protein sequence: CASSLSGQGTDTQYF. The gene calls are TRBV7-2 and TRBJ2-3, with 8 bases matching TRBD1. The CDR3 runs 15 residues. Germline CDR1 SGHTA, CDR2 FQGNSA. The V and J ends lost 2 bases and 1 base, in that order; junction bases with no gene match: 2.

The rearrangement links TRBV27 to TRBJ1-6, with D possibly being TRBD1 (6 bases). Trimming removed 6 bases from V and 7 bases from J, with 13 bases in between. This CDR3 comprises 14 residues. Germline V gene lookup returns CDR1 MNHEY and CDR2 SMNVEV (reference sequence). The chain's CDR3 is CASSAGGANSPLHF. In DNA form, the CDR3 reads TGTGCCAGCAGCGCGGGGGGGGCCAATTCACCCCTCCACTTT.

This chain joins TRBV5-4 and TRBJ2-2; D remains ambiguous. The CDR3 is 12 amino acids. Germline V lookup: CDR1 SGHNT, CDR2 YYREEE (reference sequence). The V and J ends lost 6 bases and 5 bases respectively, with 8 bases between them. CDR3 protein: CASTPNTGELFF. The CDR3 DNA sequence: TGTGCCAGCACGCCAAATACCGGGGAGCTGTTTTTT.

The chain combines TRBV25-1 with TRBJ1-6, with D tentatively TRBD1 (5 bases). Trimming took 1 base from V and 6 from J, leaving 10 bases between them. Germline CDR1 MGHDK, CDR2 SYGVNS. The CDR3 runs 15 residues. CDR3 amino acids: CASSELGTVNSPLHF. CDR3 in DNA: TGTGCCAGCAGTGAATTAGGGACGGTTAATTCACCCCTCCACTTT.

This clonotype was counted only a few times. This chain uses TRBV19 with TRBJ1-1; 7 nucleotides align to TRBD1. The CDR3 has 15 residues. Germline CDR1 is LNHDA and CDR2 is SQIVND (reference sequence). With 5 bases clipped from V and 2 bases from J, the junction kept 8 bases outside the gene matches. The CDR3 DNA sequence: TGTGCCAGTAGTGCCCGGGACAGAATAAACACTGAAGCTTTCTTT. Its protein is CASSARDRINTEAFF.

This clonotype has only one observation. This chain joins TRBV6-1 and TRBJ2-1; 11 bases fit TRBD2. Germline V gene lookup returns CDR1 MNHNS and CDR2 SASEGT. The CDR3 is made up of 15 amino acids. Trimming at V came to 5 bases and at J to 7 bases, leaving 7 bases not matched to a gene. The CDR3 DNA is TGTGCCAGCAGTCCTAGAACTAGCGGGGGAAATGAGCAGTTCTTC. It encodes CASSPRTSGGNEQFF.

The rearrangement links TRBV5-1 to TRBJ1-2; D call uncertain. The CDR3 consists of 14 residues. The ends were cut back, 6 bases at V and 7 bases at J, with 19 bases in the middle. The germline CDR1 and CDR2 sequences are SGHRS and YFSETQ. The CDR3 DNA follows: TGCGCCAGCACCATTACAGCCCGTTCGGGTGGCTACACCTTC. It translates to CASTITARSGGYTF.

The chain carries TRBV24-1 and TRBJ1-2; 9 positions match TRBD1. The CDR3 is made up of 16 amino acids. CDR1 is KGHDR and CDR2 is SFDVKD in the germline V gene. Trimming cost V 3 bases and J 7 bases; bases outside gene matches: 11. CDR3 sequence (DNA): TGTGCCACCAGTGATCCGCCATCGGGGACAGGGCCTGGCTACACCTTC. Its protein product is CATSDPPSGTGPGYTF.

This chain uses TRBV6-1 with TRBJ1-5, with D maybe TRBD1 (6 bases). The CDR3 is 13 residues long. Germline V gene sequence: CDR1 MNHNS, CDR2 SASEGT. V shed 6 bases and J shed 5 bases, with 11 bases lying between them. The CDR3 DNA is TGTGCCAGCAGCCGACAGGCTGATCAGCCCCAGCATTTT. Residues: CASSRQADQPQHF.

The chain combines TRBV6-4 with TRBJ2-7, with D perhaps TRBD1 (6 bases). The germline gives CDR1 MRHNA, CDR2 SNTAGT. V lost 6 bases to trimming and J lost 2 bases, with 14 bases between them. The CDR3 consists of 14 residues. Written as DNA, the CDR3 is TGTGCCAGCAGGAACAGGGTGACACCCTACGAGCAGTACTTC. Residues: CASRNRVTPYEQYF.

There are a few counts of this clonotype. This rearrangement joins TRBV7-2 to TRBJ2-3; D is possibly TRBD1 or TRBD2 (5 bases each). CDR1 is SGHTA, CDR2 FQGNSA, per germline. The CDR3 spans 13 residues. Trimming removed 7 bases at V and 4 bases at J, with 12 bases between. The CDR3 nucleotides are TGTGCCAGCACCCATGAGGGGTCAGATACGCAGTATTTT. It is translated as CASTHEGSDTQYF.

The V call is TRBV11-2, the J call TRBJ2-3; D may be TRBD1 (6 bases). Looked up from germline, CDR1 is SGHAT and CDR2 is FQNNGV. The CDR3 loop spans 16 amino acids. With 5 bases removed from V and 0 bases from J, the gap between germline ends came to 15 bases. Written as DNA, the CDR3 is TGTGCCAGCAGCCAGCGACAGGACACTAGCACAGATACGCAGTATTTT. This sequence encodes CASSQRQDTSTDTQYF.

The CDR3 sequence: CASSSSGGAYNEQFF. CDR3 nucleotide sequence: TGTGCCAGCAGCTCCAGCGGGGGGGCCTACAATGAGCAGTTCTTC. The chain uses TRBV7-2 and TRBJ2-1, with 10 bases that match TRBD2. CDR3 length equals 15 residues. The germline CDR1 and CDR2 sequences are SGHTA and FQGNSA. V was clipped by 4 bases and J by 2 bases; unmatched bases: 2. Drawing the rest from reference TRBV7-2 and TRBJ2-1, the complete variable domain is GAGVSQSPSNKVTEKGKDVELRCDPISGHTALYWYRQSLGQGLEFLIYFQGNSAPDKSGLPSDRFSAERTGGSVSTLTIQRTQQEDSAVYLCASSSSGGAYNEQFFGPGTRLTVL.

The V gene is TRBV7-2, the J gene TRBJ1-3, with D uncertain. The CDR3 has 16 residues. V was clipped by 4 bases and J by 4 bases, with 17 bases between them. Germline V CDR1 and CDR2: SGHTA, FQGNSA. The CDR3 DNA reads TGTGCCAGCAGCTCCATTGGTGGCAGACTGGGAAACACCATATATTTT. It yields the protein CASSSIGGRLGNTIYF.

The chain combines TRBV5-1 with TRBJ2-7, with unresolved D. The CDR3 is 14 residues long. Germline assignment: CDR1 SGHRS and CDR2 YFSETQ. Trimming removed 1 base from V and 3 bases from J, with 11 bases in between. DNA of the CDR3: TGCGCCAGCAGCTTGATGACCGCGAACTACGAGCAGTACTTC. It codes for CASSLMTANYEQYF.